Listed here are 20 T cell receptor beta chains from one sample, sequenced in a study of blood T cell repertoires in COVID-19. TCRdb keeps only in-frame clones here, not all; method: immunoSEQ multiplex PCR. The data contain a few hundred thousand clones, about nine tenths of them seen just once; the ten biggest clones take up 0.94%. The sample taken for sequencing was peripheral blood. The receptors derive from a woman aged 40 to 50 who had recovered from COVID-19.

The J gene is TRBJ1-5, the V gene TRBV24-1, with 10 bases lining up with TRBD1. Per germline, CDR1 KGHDR and CDR2 SFDVKD. The CDR3 has 15 residues. Trimming took 2 bases from V and 5 from J; bases not matched to a gene: 2. DNA for the CDR3: TGTGCCACCAGTGATTCGGGACAGGGGTATCAGCCCCAGCATTTT. It codes for CATSDSGQGYQPQHF.

The chain links TRBV30 to TRBJ1-2; TRBD1 matches at 11 bases. This CDR3 has 14 amino acids. Germline CDR1 and CDR2: GTSNPN and SVGIG (reference sequence). Unmatched junction bases numbered 8, after V lost 7 bases and J lost 4 bases. The CDR3 protein is CAYPGQGEAYGYTF. The CDR3, as DNA: TGTGCCTACCCGGGACAGGGGGAGGCCTATGGCTACACCTTC.

In this sample, this clone turned up a few times. CDR3 sequence reads: CASSSATSGNYNEQFF. The DNA for the CDR3 is TGTGCCAGCAGTTCCGCGACTAGCGGGAACTACAATGAGCAGTTCTTC. The V gene is TRBV28, the J gene TRBJ2-1; 11 nucleotides match TRBD2. Germline values: CDR1 MDHEN, CDR2 SYDVKM. The V and J ends lost 4 bases and 3 bases, in that order; junction bases with no gene match: 5. The CDR3 is 16 amino acids.

The chain employs TRBV6-5 and TRBJ2-5; 8 bases align to TRBD2. The CDR3 contains 16 residues. The germline gives CDR1 MNHEY, CDR2 SVGAGI. Trimming removed 1 base from V and 4 bases from J; junction bases left unmatched: 8. The CDR3 loop is CASSYYTSGSRETQYF. CDR3 coding DNA: TGTGCCAGCAGTTACTATACTAGCGGATCTCGAGAGACCCAGTACTTC.

V is TRBV6-6 and J is TRBJ1-6, with D perhaps TRBD1 (5 bases). V lost 5 bases, J lost 6 bases, and 14 bases lay in between. CDR1 and CDR2 (germline): MNHNY, SVGAGI (reference sequence). This CDR3 region has 15 residues. The CDR3 reads CASSNFGGGNSPLHF. The CDR3 DNA sequence: TGTGCCAGCAGTAACTTTGGGGGGGGTAATTCACCCCTCCACTTT.

The chain joins TRBV2 to TRBJ1-5; TRBD1 aligns across 7 bases. The CDR3 has 15 amino acids. CDR1 and CDR2 (germline): SNHLY, FYNNEI. V was clipped by 6 bases and J by 2 bases; unmatched bases: 7. As DNA, the CDR3 is TGTGCCAGCAGAACACAGGGGCTGGGCAATCAGCCCCAGCATTTT. Translated, it gives CASRTQGLGNQPQHF.

The V call is TRBV4-1, the J call TRBJ2-3; possible D gene TRBD1, 5 bases. Trimming removed 0 bases at V and 0 bases at J, with 16 bases between. The CDR3 spans 18 residues. Germline V gene sequence: CDR1 MGHRA, CDR2 YSYEKL. CDR3 loop: CASSQEGWGGTSTDTQYF. The DNA for the CDR3 is TGCGCCAGCAGCCAAGAGGGGTGGGGCGGAACTAGCACAGATACGCAGTATTTT.

The chain recombines TRBV7-6 with TRBJ2-2; 13 bases map to TRBD2. V trimming: 5 bases; J trimming: 6 bases; junction bases outside the gene matches: 6. CDR1 and CDR2 (germline): SGHVS, FNYEAQ. The CDR3 sequence is 16 residues long. The CDR3 nucleotides read TGTGCCAGCAGCCGGACTAGCGGGAGTTCTTCCGGGGAGCTGTTTTTT. Amino acids: CASSRTSGSSSGELFF.

This chain joins TRBV10-1 and TRBJ2-3, with TRBD1 as a possible D gene (6 bases). V lost 4 bases and J 5 bases, leaving 19 bases between the germline ends. Germline CDR1 is WNHNN and CDR2 is SYGVQD (reference sequence). This CDR3 has 16 amino acids. This CDR3 reads CASSAGASSQEDTQYF. CDR3 nucleotide sequence: TGCGCCAGCAGTGCAGGGGCGAGTTCCCAAGAAGATACGCAGTATTTT.

The rearrangement links TRBV30 to TRBJ2-1; 8 nucleotides agree with TRBD2. Losses at the gene ends were 0 bases for V and 6 bases for J; bases not matched to a gene: 1. The CDR3 extends over 13 amino acids. The germline gives CDR1 GTSNPN, CDR2 SVGIG (reference sequence). CDR3 protein: CAWSVTSVNEQFF. CDR3 sequence (DNA): TGTGCCTGGAGTGTGACTAGCGTCAATGAGCAGTTCTTC.

The rearrangement links TRBV12-3 or TRBV12-4 to TRBJ2-1; 10 nucleotides agree with TRBD1. This CDR3 has 12 amino acids. The V segment lost 5 bases and the J segment 15 bases; nucleotides outside the gene matches: 7. The CDR3: CASSPGQGLRFF. The CDR3 DNA reads TGTGCCAGCAGTCCGGGACAGGGGTTGCGGTTCTTC.

The chain joins TRBV12-3 or TRBV12-4 to TRBJ2-7; the D gene is possibly TRBD2 (6 bases). Trimming shortened V by 3 bases and J by 7 bases, and 13 bases separated the two germline ends. The CDR3 is 13 residues long. The CDR3 sequence: CASSFYLAGEQYF. The CDR3 DNA is TGTGCCAGCAGTTTTTATTTGGCGGGGGAGCAGTACTTC.

The V and J genes are TRBV7-9 and TRBJ1-2; D is uncertain. CDR3 length: 12 residues. V lost 5 bases, J lost 4 bases, and 8 bases lay in between. Germline V gene data show CDR1 as SEHNR and CDR2 as FQNEAQ (reference sequence). This CDR3 reads CASSTEGYGYTF. CDR3 nucleotide sequence: TGTGCCAGCAGCACTGAGGGCTATGGCTACACCTTC.

The chain carries TRBV23-1 and TRBJ2-7; no reliable D call. TRBV23-1 is noted as an ORF with a role that remains uncertain. The CDR3 extends over 17 amino acids. V lost 4 bases to trimming and J lost 0 bases, with 19 bases between them. CDR3 sequence (DNA): TGCGCCAGCAGTCTCGCGGCCCAGCCAAAAAACTCCTACGAGCAGTACTTC. Protein sequence: CASSLAAQPKNSYEQYF.

The V call is TRBV19, the J call TRBJ2-3, with 12 nucleotides matching TRBD2. The CDR3 has 17 amino acids. V lost 7 bases to trimming and J lost 1 base; unmatched junction nucleotides: 9. Germline V gene data show CDR1 as LNHDA and CDR2 as SQIVND (reference sequence). CDR3 loop: CASTTSGRSGGTDTQYF. In nucleotides, the CDR3 is TGTGCCAGTACTACTAGCGGGAGGTCTGGGGGCACAGATACGCAGTATTTT.

The J gene is TRBJ2-2, the V gene TRBV24-1; D is undetermined. CDR1 KGHDR and CDR2 SFDVKD come from the germline V gene. CDR3 length: 12 residues. V lost 3 bases, J lost 7 bases, and 5 bases lay in between. In nucleotides, the CDR3 is TGTGCCACCAGTGATCCGAGCGGGGAGCTGTTTTTT. Translation gives CATSDPSGELFF.

Here the CDR3 reads CATPEDSGYGYTF. CDR3 DNA sequence: TGTGCCACCCCAGAGGACTCAGGCTATGGCTACACCTTC. This chain connects TRBV7-9 to TRBJ1-2; no clear D. The CDR3 contains 13 residues. Germline V gene lookup returns CDR1 SEHNR and CDR2 FQNEAQ (reference sequence). V dropped 10 bases and J dropped 4 bases, with 16 bases sitting between them.

The chain joins TRBV11-3 to TRBJ2-5, with 9 bases that match TRBD1. The CDR3 contains 15 residues. Unmatched junction bases numbered 5, after V lost 1 base and J lost 5 bases. In germline, CDR1 is SGHNT, CDR2 YENEEA. The CDR3 reads CASSLAAGTGETQYF. The CDR3 DNA is TGTGCCAGCAGCTTAGCGGCTGGGACAGGGGAGACCCAGTACTTC.

This clone turned up a few times. The chain has TRBV12-3 or TRBV12-4 and TRBJ2-3, with no clear D. The CDR3 contains 11 residues. The V and J ends lost 4 bases and 4 bases respectively, with 3 bases between them. The CDR3 sequence is CASSSADTQYF. The CDR3 DNA reads as TGTGCCAGCAGTTCCGCAGATACGCAGTATTTT.

The count of this clone is one. The chain is built from TRBV18 and TRBJ2-7; 8 bases are shared with TRBD1. The CDR3 has 17 residues. Germline CDR1 and CDR2: KGHSH and LQKENI. J gave up 2 bases and V 3 bases, and 12 bases lay outside the gene matches. The CDR3 bases are TGTGCCAGCTCACCTCAAAGGGGTCAACAGGGGGCCTACGAGCAGTACTTC. Translation: CASSPQRGQQGAYEQYF.